The 18 T cell receptor beta chains presented below share a single source sample, sequenced in a study of beta chain features in type 1 diabetes. The study, taken as a whole, reports: Moderately but significantly shorter TCRB CDR3s were found in Type 1 diabetes patients in all four CD4+ subsets.

Antigen specificity for these receptors is unknown. Expressed TCRB transcripts were sequenced after all isolated RNA was converted to cDNA. The protocol was immunoSEQ multiplex PCR, while the TCRdb copy is restricted to in-frame clones and leaves out a portion. Counted here are a few hundred thousand clones, approximately 12% occurring once; the ten biggest clones make up over 0.008%. Sequenced: naive CD4+ T cells from blood. The receptor set was obtained from a woman aged 18-29 years with type 1 diabetes.

This clone was picked up a small number of times. The CDR3 DNA follows: TGTGCCAGCTCACCACTCCAGCGGGGGGGCCGAGATACGCAGTATTTT. Its translation: CASSPLQRGGRDTQYF. This sequence joins TRBV18 and TRBJ2-3; 10 nucleotides agree with TRBD2. The CDR3 spans 16 residues. Losses at the gene ends were 1 base for V and 5 bases for J; bases not matched to a gene: 6. Germline V gene sequence: CDR1 KGHSH, CDR2 LQKENI.

The chain recombines TRBV5-1 with TRBJ1-2; 8 bases fit TRBD1. The V gene end was trimmed by 4 bases and the J gene end by 4 bases; junction bases not matched to a gene: 6. Germline V gives CDR1 SGHRS, CDR2 YFSETQ. The CDR3 length is 14 residues. CDR3 sequence: CASSGDRLGYGYTF. The CDR3 region has the DNA TGCGCCAGCAGCGGGGACAGGCTCGGCTATGGCTACACCTTC.

This clone was counted only a few times. The chain joins TRBV14 to TRBJ2-4, with 7 bases lining up with TRBD1. Trimming removed 4 bases from V and 0 bases from J; junction bases left unmatched: 6. Germline lookup yields CDR1 SGHDN and CDR2 FVKESK. This CDR3 comprises 16 residues. DNA of the CDR3: TGTGCCAGCAGCCTGACAGGGCTCCTAGCCAAAAACATTCAGTACTTC. Translation gives CASSLTGLLAKNIQYF.

This clone was counted between two and nine times. The rearrangement links TRBV6-6 to TRBJ1-1, with TRBD1 matching 8 bases. The V segment lost 4 bases and the J segment 0 bases; nucleotides outside the gene matches: 4. The CDR3 totals 15 residues. Germline loops: CDR1 MNHNY, CDR2 SVGAGI (reference sequence). The CDR3 protein is CASSSQQGVNTEAFF. The DNA of the CDR3 is TGTGCCAGCAGTTCCCAACAGGGGGTGAACACTGAAGCTTTCTTT.

This clone was detected only a few times. The chain's CDR3 is CASSTDRGNSPLHF. The CDR3 DNA sequence: TGTGCCAGCTCGACAGACAGGGGCAATTCACCCCTCCACTTT. The chain combines TRBV27 with TRBJ1-6, with 8 bases lining up with TRBD1. Trimming removed 8 bases from V and 7 bases from J; junction bases left unmatched: 7. Germline CDR1 and CDR2: MNHEY and SMNVEV (reference sequence). The CDR3 extends over 14 amino acids.

This rearrangement joins TRBV19 to TRBJ2-7; 8 bases map to TRBD1. This CDR3 is 13 amino acids long. V was clipped by 6 bases and J by 7 bases; unmatched bases: 8. Germline CDR1 reads LNHDA; CDR2 reads SQIVND (reference sequence). CDR3 bases: TGTGCCAGTAGCCTACGACAGGGGATGGAGCAGTACTTC. Encoded protein: CASSLRQGMEQYF.

The chain employs TRBV7-9 and TRBJ2-3; 9 nucleotides match TRBD1. CDR1 is SEHNR, CDR2 FQNEAQ, per germline (reference sequence). The CDR3 is 15 residues long. After removal of 4 bases from V and 5 bases from J, the junction contained 7 bases not matched to a gene. CDR3 amino acids: CASSSRGQGGDTQYF. For the CDR3, the DNA is TGTGCCAGCAGCTCCCGGGGACAGGGAGGAGATACGCAGTATTTT. The full variable domain, completed using reference TRBV7-9 and TRBJ2-3, is DTGVSQNPRHKITKRGQNVTFRCDPISEHNRLYWYRQTLGQGPEFLTYFQNEAQLEKSRLLSDRFSAERPKGSFSTLEIQRTEQGDSAMYLCASSSRGQGGDTQYFGPGTRLTVL.

The rearrangement links TRBV25-1 to TRBJ1-4, with 7 bases fitting TRBD1. This CDR3 region has 13 residues. V was clipped by 6 bases and J by 7 bases; unmatched bases: 5. The germline gives CDR1 MGHDK, CDR2 SYGVNS. CDR3 residues: CASRTAGGEKLFF. As DNA, the CDR3 is TGTGCCAGCAGGACCGCAGGGGGTGAAAAACTGTTTTTT.

The CDR3 DNA reads TGTGCCAGCAGCTTGAGTGTGGTAGCGGGGGGGAGAGAGACCCAGTACTTC. Its translation is CASSLSVVAGGRETQYF. The chain is built from TRBV5-4 and TRBJ2-5; 11 nucleotides line up with TRBD2. The CDR3 is 17 amino acids. V was pared by 1 base and J by 4 bases, with 9 bases of the junction left unmatched. Germline V gene data show CDR1 as SGHNT and CDR2 as YYREEE (reference sequence).

The chain has TRBV7-9 and TRBJ1-5; possibly TRBD1 for D (5 bases). V lost 5 bases, J lost 2 bases, and 16 bases lay in between. CDR3 size: 16 residues. Germline loops: CDR1 SEHNR, CDR2 FQNEAQ (reference sequence). CDR3 region: CASSRVGGKGNQPQHF. DNA of the CDR3: TGTGCCAGCAGCCGGGTCGGGGGAAAAGGCAATCAGCCCCAGCATTTT.

CDR3 sequence (DNA): TGTGCCAGCAGAATACGGGGGGGAGCTTTCTTT. Encoded protein: CASRIRGGAFF. This sequence joins TRBV2 and TRBJ1-1; possible D gene TRBD1, 5 bases. Germline V gives CDR1 SNHLY, CDR2 FYNNEI. The CDR3 sequence is 11 residues long. The ends were cut back, 6 bases at V and 10 bases at J, with 12 bases in the middle.

The chain is built from TRBV9 and TRBJ1-4; no definite D call. This CDR3 is built from 14 residues. The germline V and J ends were trimmed by 4 bases and 7 bases, with 14 bases remaining between them. Germline CDR1 reads SGDLS; CDR2 reads YYNGEE. CDR3 sequence: CASSTPGSSEKLFF. Written as DNA, the CDR3 is TGTGCCAGCAGCACACCTGGTTCTTCTGAAAAACTGTTTTTT.

This clone was found a few times. The V and J genes are TRBV7-9 and TRBJ1-2; D perhaps matches TRBD1 (6 bases). The germline V gene encodes CDR1 SEHNR and CDR2 FQNEAQ (reference sequence). Trimming stripped 6 bases from V and 8 bases from J, with 22 bases between. The CDR3 totals 15 residues. The chain's CDR3 is CASRSPGPRGLGYTF. The CDR3 coding sequence is TGTGCCAGCAGGTCTCCGGGACCCAGGGGATTGGGCTACACCTTC.

In this sample, this clone turned up a few times. The V call is TRBV29-1, the J call TRBJ2-7; 9 positions match TRBD1. Germline V lookup: CDR1 SQVTM, CDR2 ANQGSEA. V was pared by 5 bases and J by 7 bases, with 6 bases of the junction left unmatched. There are 12 residues in the CDR3. The CDR3 spells CSVPGQGREQYF. The CDR3 DNA is TGCAGCGTTCCGGGACAGGGAAGGGAGCAGTACTTC.

J is TRBJ2-7 and V is TRBV15, with 12 bases that match TRBD1. The CDR3 is made up of 16 amino acids. CDR1 LNHNV and CDR2 YYDKDF come from the germline V gene (reference sequence). Unmatched junction bases numbered 7, after V lost 0 bases and J lost 7 bases. Written as DNA, the CDR3 is TGTGCCACCAGCAGAGATCGGGGACAGGGGGCGATTGAGCAGTACTTC. Amino acids: CATSRDRGQGAIEQYF.

This clone has only a few counts. This chain joins TRBV30 and TRBJ1-2; TRBD1 is a possible D gene (5 bases). V lost 2 bases and J 3 bases, leaving 10 bases between the germline ends. Germline loops: CDR1 GTSNPN, CDR2 SVGIG (reference sequence). The CDR3 is made up of 13 amino acids. CDR3 loop: CAWSKGHDYGYTF. Written as DNA, the CDR3 is TGTGCCTGGAGTAAGGGGCATGACTATGGCTACACCTTC. The full variable domain, its missing parts supplied by reference TRBV30 and TRBJ1-2, is SQTIHQWPATLVQPVGSPLSLECTVEGTSNPNLYWYRQAAGRGLQLLFYSVGIGQISSEVPQNLSASRPQDRQFILSSKKLLLSDSGFYLCAWSKGHDYGYTFGSGTRLTVV.

This chain joins TRBV30 and TRBJ2-1, with D possibly being TRBD1 (6 bases). The CDR3 contains 14 residues. Trimming took 7 bases from V and 0 from J, leaving 13 bases between them. Per the germline V gene, CDR1 is GTSNPN and CDR2 is SVGIG (reference sequence). The CDR3 protein is CALGADSSYNEQFF. The CDR3 nucleotides are TGTGCCTTGGGGGCAGACAGCTCCTACAATGAGCAGTTCTTC.

Remarks on this clone: Other DNA variants within this sample encode the same CDR3. The chain carries TRBV20-1 and TRBJ1-1, with D maybe TRBD1 (5 bases). V was pared by 6 bases and J by 3 bases, with 5 bases between. The CDR3 has 10 residues. Looked up from germline, CDR1 is DFQATT and CDR2 is SNEGSKA (reference sequence). This CDR3 reads CSARDTEAFF. The CDR3 DNA is TGCAGTGCCAGGGACACTGAAGCTTTCTTT.